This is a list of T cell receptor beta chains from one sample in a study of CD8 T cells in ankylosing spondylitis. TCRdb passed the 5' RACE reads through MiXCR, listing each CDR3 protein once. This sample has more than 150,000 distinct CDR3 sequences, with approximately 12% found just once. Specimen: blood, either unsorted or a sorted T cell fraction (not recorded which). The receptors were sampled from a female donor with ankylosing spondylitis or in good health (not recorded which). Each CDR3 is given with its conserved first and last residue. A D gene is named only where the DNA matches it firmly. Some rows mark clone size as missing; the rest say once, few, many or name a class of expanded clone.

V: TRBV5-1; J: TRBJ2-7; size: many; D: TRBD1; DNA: TGCGCCAGCAGCTTGGTTGTTAGCCGGCGGACAGGCCTTTACGAGCAGTACTTC; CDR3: CASSLVVSRRTGLYEQYF
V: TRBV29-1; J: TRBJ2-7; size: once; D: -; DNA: TGCAGCGTGGCCTGGCGGGTAAAACCAGTCTACGAGCAGTACTTC; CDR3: CSVAWRVKPVYEQYF
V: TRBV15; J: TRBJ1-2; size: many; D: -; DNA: TGTGCCACCAGCAGCAACCGCTCCCCCGGCTACACCTTC; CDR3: CATSSNRSPGYTF
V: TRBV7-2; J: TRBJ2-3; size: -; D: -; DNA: TGTGCCAGCAGCAGCCGGAGGGACACAGATACGCAGTATTTT; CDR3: CASSSRRDTDTQYF
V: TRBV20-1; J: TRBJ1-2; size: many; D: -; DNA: TGCAGTGCTCTATCTAACTATGGCTACACCTTC; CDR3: CSALSNYGYTF
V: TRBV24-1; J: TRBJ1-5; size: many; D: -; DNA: TGTGCCACCAGTGATTCCGGAAGGGGCAATCAGCCCCAGCATTTT; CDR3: CATSDSGRGNQPQHF
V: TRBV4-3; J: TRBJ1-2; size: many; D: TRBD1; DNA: TGCGCCAGCAGCGTTCAGGGGGCCCCCGGCTATGGCTACACCTTC; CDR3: CASSVQGAPGYGYTF
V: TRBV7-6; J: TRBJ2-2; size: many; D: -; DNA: TGTGCCAGCAGCTCCCCCGCCGGGAGCGGGACCGGGGAGCTGTTTTTT; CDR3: CASSSPAGSGTGELFF
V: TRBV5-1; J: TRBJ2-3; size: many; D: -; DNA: TGCGCCAGCAGCCCAATCGGGACTCCTAGCACAGATACGCAGTATTTT; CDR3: CASSPIGTPSTDTQYF
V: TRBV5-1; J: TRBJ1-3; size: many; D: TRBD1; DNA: TGCGCCAGCAGCTTGGAGACGACAGGGGCTGGAAACACCATATATTTT; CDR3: CASSLETTGAGNTIYF
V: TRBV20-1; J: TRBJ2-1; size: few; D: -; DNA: TGCAGTGCTAGAGCCGGGGGCGCCTACAATGAGCAGTTCTTC; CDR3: CSARAGGAYNEQFF
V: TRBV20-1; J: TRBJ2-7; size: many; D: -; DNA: TGCAGTCCATCCGGGATTACCTACGAGCAGTACTTC; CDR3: CSPSGITYEQYF
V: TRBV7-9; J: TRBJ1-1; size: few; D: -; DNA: TGTGCCAGCAGCTTAAGGAGGGGCCTGAACACTGAAGCTTTCTTT; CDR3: CASSLRRGLNTEAFF
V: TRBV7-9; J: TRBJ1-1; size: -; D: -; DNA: TGTGCCAGCAGCTCGGGGAGCGCGAACACTGAAACTTTCTTT; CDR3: CASSSGSANTETFF
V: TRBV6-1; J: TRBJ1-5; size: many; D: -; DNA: TGTGCCAGCAGTGAATTGGGGGTAGGCAATCAGCCCCAGCATTTT; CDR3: CASSELGVGNQPQHF
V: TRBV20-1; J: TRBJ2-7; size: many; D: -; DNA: TGCAGTGCCGCTGGGACTCTTACCTACGAGCAGTACTTC; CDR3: CSAAGTLTYEQYF
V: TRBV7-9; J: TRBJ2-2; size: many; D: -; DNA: TGTGCCAGCAGCTTAAACGTGGGCTTTAGCACCGGGGAGCTGTTTTTT; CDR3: CASSLNVGFSTGELFF
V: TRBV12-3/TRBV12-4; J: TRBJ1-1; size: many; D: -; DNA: TGTGCCAGCAGGGCCGGTGGGTGGGCTTTCTTT; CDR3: CASRAGGWAFF
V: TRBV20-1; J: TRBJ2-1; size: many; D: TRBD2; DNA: TGCAGTGCTAGAGTGGGCGGGAGGCGAGCCTACAATGAGCAGTTCTTC; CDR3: CSARVGGRRAYNEQFF
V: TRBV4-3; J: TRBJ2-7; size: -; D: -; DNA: TGCGCCAGCAGCCATCTAAAGGGGGAATCCTACGAGCAGTACTTC; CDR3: CASSHLKGESYEQYF
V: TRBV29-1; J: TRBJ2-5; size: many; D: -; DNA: TGCAGCGGGGGGCCGAGGGGGACCCAGTACTTC; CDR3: CSGGPRGTQYF
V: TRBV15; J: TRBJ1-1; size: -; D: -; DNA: TGTGCCACCAGCAGAGATGGGGCAGGGCCGAACACTGAAGCTTTCTTT; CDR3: CATSRDGAGPNTEAFF
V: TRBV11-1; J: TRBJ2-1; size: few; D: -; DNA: TGTGCCAGCAGCTTAGCGTGGAGAGACTCGGCCCTTGAGCAGTTCTTC; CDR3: CASSLAWRDSALEQFF
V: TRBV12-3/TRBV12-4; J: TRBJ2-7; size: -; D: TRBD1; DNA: TGTGCCAGCAGTTTGGGCGGGACAGGGACCTACGAGCAGTACTTC; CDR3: CASSLGGTGTYEQYF
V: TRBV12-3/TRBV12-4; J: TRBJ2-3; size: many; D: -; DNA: TGTGCCAGCAGACTTATCCTTACAGATACGCAGTATTTT; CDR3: CASRLILTDTQYF
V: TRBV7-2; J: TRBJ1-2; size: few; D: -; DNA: TGTGCCAGCAGCTTACAGGGGCCCTCTATCGGCTACACCTTC; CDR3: CASSLQGPSIGYTF
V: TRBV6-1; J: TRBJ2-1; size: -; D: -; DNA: TGTGCCAGCAGGGGGGACCGTGCGGGATCCGGGGGTGAGCAGTTCTTC; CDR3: CASRGDRAGSGGEQFF
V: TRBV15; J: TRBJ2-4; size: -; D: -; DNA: TGTGCCACCAGCAGTATCCCCCGGGGGAAAAACATTCAGTACTTC; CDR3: CATSSIPRGKNIQYF
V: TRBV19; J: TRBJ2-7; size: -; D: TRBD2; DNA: TGTGCCAGTAGTATAGATGTGTCTAGCGGGAGCTACGAGCAGTACTTC; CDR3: CASSIDVSSGSYEQYF
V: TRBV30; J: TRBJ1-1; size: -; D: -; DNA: TGTGCCTGGAGTGTAGCCGGGGGGAGGGCTTTCTTT; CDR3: CAWSVAGGRAFF
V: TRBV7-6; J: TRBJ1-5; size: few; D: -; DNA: TGTGCCAGCAGTCCCGACAGATATAGCAATCAGCCCCAGCATTTT; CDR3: CASSPDRYSNQPQHF
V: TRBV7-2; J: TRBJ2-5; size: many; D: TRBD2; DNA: TGTGCCAGCAGTCTCTCGGGACTAGAGCAAGAGACCCAGTACTTC; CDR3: CASSLSGLEQETQYF
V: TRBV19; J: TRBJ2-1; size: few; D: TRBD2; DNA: TGTGCCAGTAGTACTCGGACTAGCAGGAAGGACTTC; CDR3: CASSTRTSRKDF